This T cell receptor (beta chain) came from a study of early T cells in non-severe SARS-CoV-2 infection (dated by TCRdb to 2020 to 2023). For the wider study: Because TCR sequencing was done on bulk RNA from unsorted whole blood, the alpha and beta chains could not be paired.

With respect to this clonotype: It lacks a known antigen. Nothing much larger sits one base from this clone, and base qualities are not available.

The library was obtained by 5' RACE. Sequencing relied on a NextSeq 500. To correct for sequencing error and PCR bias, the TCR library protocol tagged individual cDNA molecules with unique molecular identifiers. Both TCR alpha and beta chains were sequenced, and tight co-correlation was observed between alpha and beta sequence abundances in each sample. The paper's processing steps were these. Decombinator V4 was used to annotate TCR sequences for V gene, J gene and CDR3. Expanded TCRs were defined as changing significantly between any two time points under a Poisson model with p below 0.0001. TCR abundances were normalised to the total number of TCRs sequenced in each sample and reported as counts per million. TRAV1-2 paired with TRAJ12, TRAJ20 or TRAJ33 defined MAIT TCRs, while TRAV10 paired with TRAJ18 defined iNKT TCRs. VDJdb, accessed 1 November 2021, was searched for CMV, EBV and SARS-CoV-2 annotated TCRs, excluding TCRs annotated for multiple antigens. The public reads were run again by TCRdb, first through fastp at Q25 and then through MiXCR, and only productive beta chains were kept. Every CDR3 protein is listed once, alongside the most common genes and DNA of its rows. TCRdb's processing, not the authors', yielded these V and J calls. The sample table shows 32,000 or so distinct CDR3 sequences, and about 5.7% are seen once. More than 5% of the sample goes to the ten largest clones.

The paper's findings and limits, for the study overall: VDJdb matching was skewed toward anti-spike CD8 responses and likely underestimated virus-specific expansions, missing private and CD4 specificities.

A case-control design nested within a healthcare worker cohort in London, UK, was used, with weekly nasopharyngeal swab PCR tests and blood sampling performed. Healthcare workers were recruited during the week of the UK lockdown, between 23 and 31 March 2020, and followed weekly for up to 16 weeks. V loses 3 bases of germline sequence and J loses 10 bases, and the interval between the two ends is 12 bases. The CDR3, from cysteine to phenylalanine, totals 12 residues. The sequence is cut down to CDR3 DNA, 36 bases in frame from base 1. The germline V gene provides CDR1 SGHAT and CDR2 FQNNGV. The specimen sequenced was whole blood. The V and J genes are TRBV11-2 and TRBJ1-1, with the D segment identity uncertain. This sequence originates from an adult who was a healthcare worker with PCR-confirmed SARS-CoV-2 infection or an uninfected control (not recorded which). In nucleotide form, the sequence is TGTGCCAGCAGCTTCAGCCGACGGGGAGCTTTCTTT. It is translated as CASSFSRRGAFF.